Below are 9 T cell receptor beta chains sequenced from a single sample in a study of radiotherapy plus CTLA-4 blockade in lung cancer. TCRdb's copy holds only in-frame clones and misses some; the assay was immunoSEQ multiplex PCR. The table lists 55,000 to 75,000 clones, around 77% of them singletons, with approximately 15% in the top ten. Sequenced here: peripheral blood, sampled from a patient treated with radiotherapy plus ipilimumab. Receptors were obtained from a human donor with non-small cell lung cancer whose response to radiotherapy plus ipilimumab could not be evaluated. Some clones in this sample may be carry-over from other donors' samples.

Comments on this clone: This sample includes further DNA sequences coding for the same CDR3. This chain links TRBV6-5 with TRBJ1-2; D is perhaps TRBD1 (6 bases). Germline V lookup: CDR1 MNHEY, CDR2 SVGAGI. V gave up 5 bases and J gave up 4 bases, with 11 bases separating them. The CDR3 consists of 13 residues. CDR3 in amino acids: CASSLQGGYGYTF. The CDR3 region has the DNA TGTGCCAGCAGTCTACAGGGTGGCTATGGCTACACCTTC.

This chain links TRBV2 with TRBJ1-1; no clear D gene. Germline-derived CDR1 and CDR2 are SNHLY and FYNNEI. V was trimmed by 10 bases and J by 2 bases, leaving 11 bases between them. The CDR3 length is 12 residues. This chain's CDR3 is CATGRLNTEAFF. In DNA, the CDR3 is TGTGCCACAGGCAGATTAAACACTGAAGCTTTCTTT.

The V call is TRBV10-1, the J call TRBJ2-7, with 10 bases identical to TRBD1. Trimming took 7 bases from V and 4 from J; bases not matched to a gene: 10. Per germline, CDR1 WNHNN and CDR2 SYGVQD (reference sequence). The CDR3 consists of 15 residues. The CDR3 sequence is CASKFLGTGDYEQYF. The CDR3 DNA follows: TGCGCCAGCAAGTTCCTCGGGACAGGGGATTACGAGCAGTACTTC.

This clone has a handful of counts. This chain links TRBV6-5 with TRBJ1-1; the D gene is possibly TRBD1 (6 bases). The CDR3 extends over 14 amino acids. V gave up 2 bases and J gave up 2 bases, with 9 bases separating them. The germline CDR1 and CDR2 sequences are MNHEY and SVGAGI. In DNA form, the CDR3 reads TGTGCCAGCAGTTACAGGACAGCTAACACTGAAGCTTTCTTT. Encoded protein: CASSYRTANTEAFF.

J is TRBJ2-5 and V is TRBV7-6; TRBD2 matches 9 bases. V lost 8 bases and J lost 4; bases outside the gene matches: 5. CDR3 length equals 13 residues. Germline V CDR1 and CDR2: SGHVS, FNYEAQ. The CDR3, as DNA: TGTGCCAGCTCGGGGACTAGCCGAGAGACCCAGTACTTC. This translates into CASSGTSRETQYF.

V and J are TRBV4-1 and TRBJ2-1; 15 positions match TRBD2. Trimming removed 6 bases from V and 4 bases from J; junction bases left unmatched: 1. The CDR3 runs 15 residues. Germline V gene lookup returns CDR1 MGHRA and CDR2 YSYEKL. CDR3 nucleotide sequence: TGCGCCAGCAGGGGGACTAGCGGGGGGTACAATGAGCAGTTCTTC. Protein product: CASRGTSGGYNEQFF.

The V call is TRBV27, the J call TRBJ2-7; TRBD1 is a possible D gene (5 bases). The germline V and J ends were trimmed by 1 base and 4 bases, with 23 bases remaining between them. The CDR3 has 18 residues. CDR1 MNHEY and CDR2 SMNVEV come from the germline V gene (reference sequence). CDR3 nucleotide sequence: TGTGCCAGCAGTTTATACCGTCCTAGGGGCGGCTGGCCGTACGAGCAGTACTTC. As protein: CASSLYRPRGGWPYEQYF.

The V and J genes are TRBV5-4 and TRBJ2-7; 9 bases fit TRBD2. The germline gives CDR1 SGHNT, CDR2 YYREEE (reference sequence). The CDR3 has 15 amino acids. The V gene end was trimmed by 2 bases and the J gene end by 4 bases; junction bases not matched to a gene: 7. CDR3 nucleotide sequence: TGTGCCAGCAGCTTAGGCGGGGGGGCCACGTACGAGCAGTACTTC. Translating it yields CASSLGGGATYEQYF.

This clone was seen a few times. This rearrangement joins TRBV2 to TRBJ1-2; 11 bases map to TRBD1. J lost 8 bases, V lost 7 bases, and 6 bases had no gene match. Per the germline V gene, CDR1 is SNHLY and CDR2 is FYNNEI. The CDR3 spans 13 residues. Here the CDR3 reads CASMQDRGHGYTF. CDR3 coding DNA: TGTGCCAGCATGCAGGACAGGGGGCACGGCTACACCTTC.